The source of this T cell receptor beta chain is a study of T cells in Graves' hyperthyroidism and ophthalmopathy. Subjects with ophthalmopathy showed a Clinical Activity Score no lower than 3, a NOSPECS grade no lower than 4, and a duration shorter than 3 months. The PBMCs were sourced from fresh peripheral blood (about 10 ml). Germline V gene lookup returns CDR1 KGHDR and CDR2 SFDVKD. The CDR3 covers 15 residues. V lost 3 bases, J lost 5 bases, and 15 bases lay in between. Amplification of TCR beta CDR3 regions was performed using RNA transcripts as template. Primed by the HTBI set, a first-round RT-PCR was run on the TCR CDR3. A single record per CDR3 protein comes from TCRdb applying MiXCR to the multiplex PCR reads. This table has roughly 500,000 distinct CDR3 sequences, 24% appearing once.

This TCR was sampled from a woman younger than 45 with Graves' ophthalmopathy. This chain joins TRBV24-1 and TRBJ2-5; D gene uncertain. Input material: blood. The CDR3 DNA follows: TGTGCCACCAGTGATCCCCGACAAGGTGTGGAGACCCAGTACTTC. Translation: CATSDPRQGVETQYF.